Each of the 7 T cell receptor beta chains below was sequenced from the same sample in a study of identical twins listed by TCRdb under 2016. The library was generated by 5' RACE. The listed sequencing device is Illumina HiSeq 2000. Clones were called with MiXCR by TCRdb after fastp trimmed the public reads at Q25, and only in-frame beta chains were retained. Entries that share a CDR3 protein sequence are merged under the most common genes and DNA. The sample table lists more than 400,000 distinct CDR3 sequences, around 15% of them with a count of one. Roughly 0.46% of the sample lies in the top ten. Another study also made use of these data, one on yellow fever vaccine responses in identical twins.

Material: CD4+ T cells sorted from blood. The receptors derive from a woman younger than 35 in good health.

V is TRBV12-3 or TRBV12-4 and J is TRBJ2-7; 7 bases match TRBD2. This CDR3 spans 14 amino acids. The trim removed 3 bases at V and 3 bases at J, leaving 5 bases unmatched. CDR3 coding DNA: TGTGCCAGCAGTTTGTGGGGGGGGAGCTACGAGCAGTACTTC. It specifies CASSLWGGSYEQYF.

The chain carries TRBV12-3 or TRBV12-4 and TRBJ1-6, with 9 bases aligning to TRBD1. CDR3 size: 16 residues. V lost 5 bases and J lost 5; bases outside the gene matches: 7. The CDR3 spells CASSPRTGVNNSPLHF. The CDR3 bases are TGTGCCAGCAGTCCTCGGACAGGGGTTAATAATTCACCCCTCCACTTT.

In its sample, this clonotype was seen a few times. This chain uses TRBV5-1 with TRBJ2-2; 7 bases fit TRBD1. CDR3 length equals 16 residues. The junction had 11 bases not matched to a gene; V was cut back by 2 bases and J by 7 bases. Germline loops: CDR1 SGHRS, CDR2 YFSETQ. CDR3 sequence: CASSLTGVLAGGELFF. The CDR3, as DNA: TGCGCCAGCAGCTTAACAGGGGTCCTGGCTGGCGGGGAGCTGTTTTTT.

The rearrangement links TRBV2 to TRBJ2-1, with D possibly matching TRBD1 (5 bases). The CDR3 consists of 12 residues. The germline V gene encodes CDR1 SNHLY and CDR2 FYNNEI. The germline V and J ends were trimmed by 2 bases and 10 bases, with 9 bases remaining between them. The CDR3 DNA reads TGTGCCAGCAGTGAATACAGGCTGGAGCAGTTCTTC. It codes for CASSEYRLEQFF.

The sample holds a few counts of this clonotype. CDR3 DNA sequence: TGCAGTGCTAGAGATGGAGGGGACAATCAGCCCCAGCATTTT. Translation: CSARDGGDNQPQHF. This sequence joins TRBV20-1 and TRBJ1-5, with a possible D match to TRBD1 (5 bases). Germline assignment: CDR1 DFQATT and CDR2 SNEGSKA (reference sequence). V lost 0 bases and J lost 3, with 9 bases in between. The CDR3 sequence is 14 residues long.

This clonotype came up a few times. The chain carries TRBV6-6 and TRBJ2-1, with 10 bases aligning to TRBD1. With V trimmed by 6 bases and J by 15 bases, 8 bases remained unmatched. The CDR3 has 12 amino acids. From germline, CDR1 is MNHNY and CDR2 SVGAGI (reference sequence). In nucleotides, the CDR3 is TGTGCCAGCAGGGAACCGGGACAGGGGTGGTTCTTC. It encodes CASREPGQGWFF.

This clonotype has a handful of counts. CDR3 protein: CATSGVRAGRDTQYF. In DNA, the CDR3 is TGTGCCACCAGTGGCGTTAGAGCGGGAAGAGATACGCAGTATTTT. The V gene is TRBV24-1, the J gene TRBJ2-3; 7 bases are shared with TRBD2. The CDR3 is 15 amino acids. V gave up 5 bases and J gave up 5 bases; unmatched junction bases: 9. Germline V gene data show CDR1 as KGHDR and CDR2 as SFDVKD.